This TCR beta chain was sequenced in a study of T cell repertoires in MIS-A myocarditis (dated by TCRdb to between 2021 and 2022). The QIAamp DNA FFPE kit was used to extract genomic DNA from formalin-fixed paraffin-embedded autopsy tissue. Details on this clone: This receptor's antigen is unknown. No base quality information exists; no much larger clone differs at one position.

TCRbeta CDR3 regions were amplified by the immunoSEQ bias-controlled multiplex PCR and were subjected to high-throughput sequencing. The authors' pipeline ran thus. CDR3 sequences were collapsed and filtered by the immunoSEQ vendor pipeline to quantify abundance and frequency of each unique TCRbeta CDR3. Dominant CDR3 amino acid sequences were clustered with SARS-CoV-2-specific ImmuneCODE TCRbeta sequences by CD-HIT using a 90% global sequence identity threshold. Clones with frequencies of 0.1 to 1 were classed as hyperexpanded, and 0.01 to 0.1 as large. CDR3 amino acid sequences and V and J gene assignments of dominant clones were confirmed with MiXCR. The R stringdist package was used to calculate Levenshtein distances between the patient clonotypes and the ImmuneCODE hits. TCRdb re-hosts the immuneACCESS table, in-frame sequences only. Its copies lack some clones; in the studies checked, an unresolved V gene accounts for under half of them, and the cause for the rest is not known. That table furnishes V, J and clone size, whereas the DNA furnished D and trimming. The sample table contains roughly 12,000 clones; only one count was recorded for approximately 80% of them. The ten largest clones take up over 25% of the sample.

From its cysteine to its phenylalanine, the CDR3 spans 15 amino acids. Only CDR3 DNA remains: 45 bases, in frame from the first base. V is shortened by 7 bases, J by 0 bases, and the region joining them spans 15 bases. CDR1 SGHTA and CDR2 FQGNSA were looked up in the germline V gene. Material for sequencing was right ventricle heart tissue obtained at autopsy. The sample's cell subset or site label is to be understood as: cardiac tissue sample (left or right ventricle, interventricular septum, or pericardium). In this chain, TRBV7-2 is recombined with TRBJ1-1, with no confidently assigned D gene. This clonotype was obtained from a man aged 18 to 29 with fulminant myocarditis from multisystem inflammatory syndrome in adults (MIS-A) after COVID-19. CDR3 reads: CASKESLGMNTEAFF. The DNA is TGTGCCAGCAAGGAGTCTTTAGGGATGAACACTGAAGCTTTCTTT. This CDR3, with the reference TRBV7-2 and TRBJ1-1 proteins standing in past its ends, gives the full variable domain GAGVSQSPSNKVTEKGKDVELRCDPISGHTALYWYRQSLGQGLEFLIYFQGNSAPDKSGLPSDRFSAERTGGSVSTLTIQRTQQEDSAVYLCASKESLGMNTEAFFGQGTRLTVV.